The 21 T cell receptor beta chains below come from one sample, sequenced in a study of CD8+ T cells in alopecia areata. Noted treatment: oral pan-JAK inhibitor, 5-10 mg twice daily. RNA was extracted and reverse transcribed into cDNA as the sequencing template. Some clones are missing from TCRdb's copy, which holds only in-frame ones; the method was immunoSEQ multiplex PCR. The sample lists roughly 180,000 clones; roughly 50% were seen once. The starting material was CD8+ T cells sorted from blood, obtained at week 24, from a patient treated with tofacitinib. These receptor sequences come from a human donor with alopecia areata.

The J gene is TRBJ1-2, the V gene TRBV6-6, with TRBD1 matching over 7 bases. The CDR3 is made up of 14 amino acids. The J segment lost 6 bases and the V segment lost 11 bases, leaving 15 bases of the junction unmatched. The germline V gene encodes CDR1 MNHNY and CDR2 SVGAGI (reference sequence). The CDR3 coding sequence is TGTGCCGGCCGGGGGGAGGGGGCGGCGGATGGCTACACCTTC. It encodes CAGRGEGAADGYTF.

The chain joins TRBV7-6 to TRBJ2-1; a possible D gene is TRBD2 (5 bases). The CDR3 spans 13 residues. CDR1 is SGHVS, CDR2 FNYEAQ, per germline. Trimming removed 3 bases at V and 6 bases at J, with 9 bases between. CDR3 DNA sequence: TGTGCCAGCAGCTTGACACTAGGCAATGAGCAGTTCTTC. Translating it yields CASSLTLGNEQFF.

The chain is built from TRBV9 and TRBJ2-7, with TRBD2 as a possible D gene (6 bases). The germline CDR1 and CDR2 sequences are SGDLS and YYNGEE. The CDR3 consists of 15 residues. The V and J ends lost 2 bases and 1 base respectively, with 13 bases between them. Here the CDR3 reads CASSVGGAVSYEQYF. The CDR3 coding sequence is TGTGCCAGCAGCGTGGGGGGAGCGGTGTCCTACGAGCAGTACTTC.

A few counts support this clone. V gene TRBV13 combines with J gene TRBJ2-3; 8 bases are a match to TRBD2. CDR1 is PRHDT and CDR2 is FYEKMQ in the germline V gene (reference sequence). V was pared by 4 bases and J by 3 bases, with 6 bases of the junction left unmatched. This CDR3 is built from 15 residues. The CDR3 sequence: CASSSRGGLTDTQYF. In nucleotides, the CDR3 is TGTGCCAGCAGCTCCCGGGGGGGCCTGACAGATACGCAGTATTTT.

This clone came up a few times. CDR3 sequence reads: CASSLRSETQYF. The CDR3, as DNA: TGTGCCAGCAGCTTAAGGTCCGAGACCCAGTACTTC. The chain uses TRBV7-9 and TRBJ2-5, with D hard to call. Between the trimmed V and J ends, which lost 2 bases and 5 bases, there was a span of 6 bases. Germline assignment: CDR1 SEHNR and CDR2 FQNEAQ (reference sequence). The CDR3 extends over 12 amino acids.

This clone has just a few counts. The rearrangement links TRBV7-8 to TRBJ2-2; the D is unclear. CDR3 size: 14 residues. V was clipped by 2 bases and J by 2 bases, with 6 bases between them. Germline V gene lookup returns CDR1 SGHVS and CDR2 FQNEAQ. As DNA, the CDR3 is TGTGCCAGCAGCTTAAACAGAAACACCGGGGAGCTGTTTTTT. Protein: CASSLNRNTGELFF.

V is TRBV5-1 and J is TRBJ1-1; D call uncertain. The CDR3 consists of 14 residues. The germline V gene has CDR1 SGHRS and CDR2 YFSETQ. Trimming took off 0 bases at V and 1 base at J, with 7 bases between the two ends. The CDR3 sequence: CASSLEHPNTEAFF. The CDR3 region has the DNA TGCGCCAGCAGCTTGGAACACCCGAACACTGAAGCTTTCTTT.

CDR3 loop: CASSQDQETQYF. In nucleotides, the CDR3 is TGCGCCAGCAGCCAAGATCAAGAGACCCAGTACTTC. V gene TRBV4-3 combines with J gene TRBJ2-5; D call uncertain. There are 12 residues in the CDR3. V lost 0 bases and J lost 2, with 1 base in between. CDR1 and CDR2 from the germline V gene are LGHNA and YSLEER.

CDR3 loop: CAWSGEGAPKETQYF. The CDR3 DNA reads TGTGCCTGGAGTGGCGAGGGGGCCCCAAAAGAGACCCAGTACTTC. The chain recombines TRBV30 with TRBJ2-5, with 7 bases fitting TRBD1. Trimming removed 1 base from V and 3 bases from J; junction bases left unmatched: 8. Germline CDR1 GTSNPN, CDR2 SVGIG (reference sequence). There are 15 residues in the CDR3.

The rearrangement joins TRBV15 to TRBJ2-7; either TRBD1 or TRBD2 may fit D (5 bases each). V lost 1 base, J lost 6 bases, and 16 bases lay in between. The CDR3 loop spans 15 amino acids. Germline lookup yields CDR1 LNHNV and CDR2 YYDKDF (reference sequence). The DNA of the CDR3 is TGTGCCACCAGCAGAGGGGTTGAGGGGTACACCGAGCAGTACTTC. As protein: CATSRGVEGYTEQYF.

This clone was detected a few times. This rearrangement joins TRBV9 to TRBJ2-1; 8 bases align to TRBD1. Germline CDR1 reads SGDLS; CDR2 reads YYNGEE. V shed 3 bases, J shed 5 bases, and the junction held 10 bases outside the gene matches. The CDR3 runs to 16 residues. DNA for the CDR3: TGTGCCAGCAGCGCTGCAGGGGGCGGTCTGAACAATGAGCAGTTCTTC. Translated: CASSAAGGGLNNEQFF.

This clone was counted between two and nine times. CDR3 DNA sequence: TGTGCCAGTAGCCGGGCTGAGTATCAGCCCCAGCATTTT. This translates into CASSRAEYQPQHF. This chain connects TRBV19 to TRBJ1-5; no definite D call. Germline V CDR1 and CDR2: LNHDA, SQIVND (reference sequence). The V end was cut by 6 bases, the J end by 5 bases, with 11 bases between. This CDR3 comprises 13 residues.

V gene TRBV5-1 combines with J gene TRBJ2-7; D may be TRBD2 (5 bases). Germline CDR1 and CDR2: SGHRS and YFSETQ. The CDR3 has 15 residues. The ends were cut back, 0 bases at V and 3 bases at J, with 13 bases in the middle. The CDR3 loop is CASSLGESPYYEQYF. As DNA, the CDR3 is TGCGCCAGCAGCTTGGGGGAGTCGCCATACTACGAGCAGTACTTC.

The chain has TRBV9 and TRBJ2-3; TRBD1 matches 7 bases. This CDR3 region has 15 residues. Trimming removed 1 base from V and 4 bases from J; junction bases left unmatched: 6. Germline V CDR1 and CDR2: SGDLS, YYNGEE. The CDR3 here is CASSVRQGPADTQYF. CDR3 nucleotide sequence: TGTGCCAGCAGCGTAAGACAGGGACCGGCAGATACGCAGTATTTT.

This chain's CDR3 is CATSGDQALNTEAFF. CDR3 bases: TGTGCCACCAGCGGTGATCAGGCTTTGAACACTGAAGCTTTCTTT. The chain has TRBV15 and TRBJ1-1; D is ambiguous. Germline lookup yields CDR1 LNHNV and CDR2 YYDKDF (reference sequence). The ends were cut back, 5 bases at V and 0 bases at J, with 13 bases in the middle. CDR3 size: 15 residues.

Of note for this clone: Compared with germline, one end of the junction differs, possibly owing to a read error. Written as DNA, the CDR3 is TGTGCCAGTAGTCAATCCTTCGGGGGCACGGATACGCAGTATTTT. This translates into CASSQSFGGTDTQYF. V gene TRBV19 combines with J gene TRBJ2-3; the D call may be TRBD1 or TRBD2 (6 bases each). This CDR3 comprises 15 residues. CDR1 is LNHDA, CDR2 SQIVND, per germline (reference sequence).

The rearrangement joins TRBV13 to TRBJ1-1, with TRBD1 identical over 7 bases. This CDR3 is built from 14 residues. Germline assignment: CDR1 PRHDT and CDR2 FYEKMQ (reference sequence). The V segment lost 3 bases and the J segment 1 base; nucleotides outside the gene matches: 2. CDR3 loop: CASSFRTGNTEAFF. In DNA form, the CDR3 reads TGTGCCAGCAGCTTTCGGACAGGGAACACTGAAGCTTTCTTT.

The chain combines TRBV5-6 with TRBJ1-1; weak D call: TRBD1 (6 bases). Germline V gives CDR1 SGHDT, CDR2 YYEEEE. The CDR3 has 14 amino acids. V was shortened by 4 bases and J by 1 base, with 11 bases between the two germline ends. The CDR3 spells CASSRTTGNTEAFF. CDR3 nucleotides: TGTGCCAGCAGCCGAACGACAGGGAACACTGAAGCTTTCTTT.

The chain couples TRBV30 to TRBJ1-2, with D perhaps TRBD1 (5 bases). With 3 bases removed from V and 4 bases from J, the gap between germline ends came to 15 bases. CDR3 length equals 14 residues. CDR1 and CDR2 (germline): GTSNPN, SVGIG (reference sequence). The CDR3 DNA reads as TGTGCCTGGAGAACCACCTCCGGGGGCTATGGCTACACCTTC. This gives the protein CAWRTTSGGYGYTF.

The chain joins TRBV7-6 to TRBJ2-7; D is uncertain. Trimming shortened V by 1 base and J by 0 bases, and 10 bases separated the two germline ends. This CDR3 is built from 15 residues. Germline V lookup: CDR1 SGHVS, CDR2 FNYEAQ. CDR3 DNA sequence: TGTGCCAGCAGCTTAGGGGCGGTCGTCTCCTACGAGCAGTACTTC. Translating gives CASSLGAVVSYEQYF. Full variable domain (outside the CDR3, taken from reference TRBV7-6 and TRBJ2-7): GAGVSQSPRYKVTKRGQDVALRCDPISGHVSLYWYRQALGQGPEFLTYFNYEAQQDKSGLPNDRFSAERPEGSISTLTIQRTEQRDSAMYRCASSLGAVVSYEQYFGPGTRLTVT.

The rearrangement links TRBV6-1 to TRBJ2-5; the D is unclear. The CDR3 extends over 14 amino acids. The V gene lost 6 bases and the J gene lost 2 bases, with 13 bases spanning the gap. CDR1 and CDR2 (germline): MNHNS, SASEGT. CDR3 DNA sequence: TGTGCCAGCAGACTGAGGACGGAACAAGAGACCCAGTACTTC. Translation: CASRLRTEQETQYF.